These 10 T cell receptor beta chains were all obtained from the same sample, sequenced in a study of identical twins. TCRdb re-analysed the 5' RACE reads in MiXCR, keeping a single row per CDR3 protein. Counted here are about 340,000 distinct CDR3 sequences, around an eighth occurring once; the ten biggest clones make up just over 7%. A further study also used this sample, focusing on yellow fever vaccine responses in identical twins.

Sequencing was done on a sample of CD8+ T cells sorted from blood. These receptors originate from a woman aged 18-30 years in good health.

This clonotype was seen only a few times. This sequence joins TRBV10-3 and TRBJ2-2; no firm D call. CDR3 length: 12 amino acids. Between the trimmed V and J ends, which lost 4 bases and 6 bases, there was a span of 6 bases. Germline values: CDR1 ENHRY, CDR2 SYGVKD. The DNA of the CDR3 is TGTGCCATCAGTGGTGGGGCCGGGGAGCTGTTTTTT. It codes for CAISGGAGELFF.

Ten or more counts support this clonotype. The chain couples TRBV4-1 to TRBJ2-3; the D gene is possibly TRBD2 (5 bases). The CDR3 is 13 residues long. The germline V gene has CDR1 MGHRA and CDR2 YSYEKL. V dropped 1 base and J dropped 4 bases, with 6 bases sitting between them. Here the CDR3 reads CASSQVEADTQYF. In DNA, the CDR3 is TGCGCCAGCAGCCAAGTGGAGGCAGATACGCAGTATTTT.

The chain uses TRBV12-3 or TRBV12-4 and TRBJ1-5, with a weak D call TRBD1 (5 bases). V was shortened by 7 bases and J by 4 bases, with 11 bases between the two germline ends. The CDR3 covers 13 residues. CDR3 nucleotides: TGTGCCAGCACTCCGGGACCGAATCAGCCCCAGCATTTT. This sequence encodes CASTPGPNQPQHF.

This clonotype was detected only a few times. This chain links TRBV29-1 with TRBJ2-1, with TRBD1 matching over 8 bases. The CDR3 extends over 15 amino acids. The germline V gene has CDR1 SQVTM and CDR2 ANQGSEA. J was trimmed by 4 bases and V by 6 bases; bases with no gene match: 11. The CDR3 nucleotides are TGCAGCGTCGGTAATGACAGGGGTTTGTACAATGAGCAGTTCTTC. Its protein product is CSVGNDRGLYNEQFF.

This clonotype was seen only a few times. V is TRBV7-2 and J is TRBJ2-1; 11 bases fit TRBD2. The CDR3 totals 15 residues. The germline CDR1 and CDR2 sequences are SGHTA and FQGNSA. Germline trimming cut 5 bases from V and 8 bases from J; bases unmatched to any gene: 8. Written as DNA, the CDR3 is TGTGCCAGCAGCACAACTAGCGGGAGAGGGGATGAGCAGTTCTTC. It is translated as CASSTTSGRGDEQFF.

This clonotype was seen only a few times. This rearrangement joins TRBV20-1 to TRBJ2-3; 8 bases map to TRBD2. The length of the CDR3 is 15 residues. Germline loops: CDR1 DFQATT, CDR2 SNEGSKA (reference sequence). The V segment lost 0 bases and the J segment 4 bases; nucleotides outside the gene matches: 6. CDR3 DNA: TGCAGTGCTAGAGATCGTAGCGGGGTCGCAGATACGCAGTATTTT. Translated: CSARDRSGVADTQYF.

The rearrangement uses TRBV5-1 and TRBJ2-2; D might be TRBD1 or TRBD2, each matching 5 bases. V lost 0 bases and J 1 base, leaving 10 bases between the germline ends. Per the germline V gene, CDR1 is SGHRS and CDR2 is YFSETQ. This CDR3 has 16 amino acids. Here the CDR3 reads CASSLAGTMNTGELFF. The CDR3 region has the DNA TGCGCCAGCAGCTTGGCAGGGACCATGAACACCGGGGAGCTGTTTTTT.

The CDR3 here is CASSESEAGGPSRFF. CDR3 coding DNA: TGCGCCAGCAGTGAGTCAGAAGCGGGGGGCCCCAGTCGGTTCTTC. The chain is built from TRBV10-2 and TRBJ2-1, with TRBD2 identical over 9 bases. The CDR3 totals 15 residues. V was pared by 0 bases and J by 15 bases, with 12 bases of the junction left unmatched. The germline V gene has CDR1 WSHSY and CDR2 SAAADI.

The CDR3, as DNA: TGTGCCACCAGTGACTCGAGACAGGAGATCACAGATACGCAGTATTTT. Translating it yields CATSDSRQEITDTQYF. The chain recombines TRBV24-1 with TRBJ2-3, with D tentatively TRBD1 (6 bases). Germline CDR1 and CDR2: KGHDR and SFDVKD. V lost 4 bases, J lost 2 bases, and 15 bases lay in between. CDR3 length: 16 amino acids.

V gene TRBV11-2 combines with J gene TRBJ1-4; 7 bases are shared with TRBD1. Unmatched junction bases numbered 4, after V lost 3 bases and J lost 6 bases. Per germline, CDR1 SGHAT and CDR2 FQNNGV. The CDR3 covers 14 residues. This CDR3 is CASSFPGGDEKLFF. The DNA of the CDR3 is TGTGCCAGCAGCTTTCCAGGGGGGGATGAAAAACTGTTTTTT.